One and the same sample provided the 15 T cell receptor beta chains below, sequenced in a study of T cell responses to AZD1222 COVID-19 vaccine. The repertoire was sequenced with immunoSEQ multiplex PCR; TCRdb's copy has only in-frame clones and lacks some. The table records 170,000 or so clones, just over 90% of them present only once. The source material was peripheral blood, sampled on day 0 of AZD1222 vaccination. The origin of the receptors is an adult in good health.

This chain uses TRBV9 with TRBJ1-1; D is unclear. This CDR3 contains 16 residues. Trimming removed 0 bases at V and 1 base at J, with 13 bases between. The germline gives CDR1 SGDLS, CDR2 YYNGEE. CDR3 amino acids: CASSVGGNLPNTEAFF. The CDR3 region has the DNA TGTGCCAGCAGCGTAGGAGGTAACTTACCGAACACTGAAGCTTTCTTT.

This chain connects TRBV6-5 to TRBJ2-1, with D possibly TRBD2 on 6 matching bases. CDR1 and CDR2 (germline): MNHEY, SVGAGI. The CDR3 length is 13 residues. Trimming stripped 4 bases from V and 5 bases from J, with 9 bases between. The CDR3 coding sequence is TGTGCCAGCAGTTTCGGGACTCACAATGAGCAGTTCTTC. Translating gives CASSFGTHNEQFF.

This chain uses TRBV25-1 with TRBJ2-7; D not certain. The germline V and J ends were trimmed by 9 bases and 2 bases, with 17 bases remaining between them. There are 14 residues in the CDR3. Germline V gene lookup returns CDR1 MGHDK and CDR2 SYGVNS. This CDR3 is CARDAQPRTYEQYF. The CDR3 region has the DNA TGTGCCAGGGATGCCCAGCCGCGAACCTACGAGCAGTACTTC.

The V call is TRBV7-9, the J call TRBJ1-2, with 10 bases fitting TRBD1. There are 14 residues in the CDR3. CDR1 is SEHNR, CDR2 FQNEAQ, per germline (reference sequence). V was clipped by 5 bases and J by 2 bases; unmatched bases: 2. For the CDR3, the DNA is TGTGCCAGCAGCCGGACAGGGGGAAACTATGGCTACACCTTC. Translated: CASSRTGGNYGYTF.

This clone was seen only once. This sequence joins TRBV27 and TRBJ2-3; 11 bases fit TRBD1. This CDR3 region has 16 residues. V gave up 5 bases and J gave up 3 bases; unmatched junction bases: 7. Germline CDR1 MNHEY, CDR2 SMNVEV (reference sequence). Written as DNA, the CDR3 is TGTGCCAGCAGTCCGCGGACAGGGGGCGTAACAGATACGCAGTATTTT. Translation gives CASSPRTGGVTDTQYF.

This clone was seen just once. This sequence joins TRBV4-3 and TRBJ1-1; D is undetermined. Germline assignment: CDR1 LGHNA and CDR2 YSLEER. Trimming pared 1 base from V and 1 base from J, leaving 10 bases between. The CDR3 has 15 residues. For the CDR3, the DNA is TGCGCCAGCAGCCAAGGGATCATTAAGAACACTGAAGCTTTCTTT. Amino acids: CASSQGIIKNTEAFF.

This clone turned up a few times. The rearrangement joins TRBV6-5 to TRBJ2-2; D not resolved. The CDR3 covers 11 residues. V lost 8 bases and J 8 bases, leaving 9 bases between the germline ends. Germline-derived CDR1 and CDR2 are MNHEY and SVGAGI. CDR3 amino acids: CASGEWGELFF. CDR3 DNA sequence: TGTGCCAGCGGCGAATGGGGGGAGCTGTTTTTT.

This rearrangement joins TRBV3-1 (or the pseudogene TRBV3-2) to TRBJ1-2; TRBD1 matches at 8 bases. The CDR3 sequence is 13 residues long. V was clipped by 4 bases and J by 2 bases; unmatched bases: 0. Germline CDR1 and CDR2: LGHDT and YNNKEL (reference sequence). The CDR3 nucleotides read TGTGCCAGCAGCCGACAGGGGAACTATGGCTACACCTTC. Amino acid sequence: CASSRQGNYGYTF.

CDR3 residues: CASSPLLGELFF. For the CDR3, the DNA is TGTGCCAGCAGTCCCCTATTGGGGGAGCTGTTTTTT. The V and J genes are TRBV9 and TRBJ2-2; D call uncertain. Germline V lookup: CDR1 SGDLS, CDR2 YYNGEE. The CDR3 loop spans 12 amino acids. Trimming pared 5 bases from V and 8 bases from J, leaving 10 bases between.

V gene TRBV3-1 (or the pseudogene TRBV3-2) combines with J gene TRBJ1-4; perhaps TRBD1 as D (5 bases). In germline, CDR1 is LGHDT, CDR2 YNNKEL (reference sequence). V was trimmed by 3 bases and J by 7 bases, leaving 18 bases between them. The CDR3 covers 16 residues. The CDR3 reads CASSHRETGKSEKLFF. The CDR3 nucleotides are TGTGCCAGCAGCCATAGGGAAACAGGAAAATCTGAAAAACTGTTTTTT.

This clone came up once. The V and J genes are TRBV19 and TRBJ1-1; D may be TRBD1 (6 bases). Germline values: CDR1 LNHDA, CDR2 SQIVND (reference sequence). This CDR3 comprises 11 residues. The CDR3 spells CERGGDTEAFF. The DNA of the CDR3 is TGTGAACGAGGGGGGGACACTGAAGCTTTCTTT.

The chain joins TRBV4-3 to TRBJ2-7; TRBD1 matches at 11 bases. The junction had 3 bases not matched to a gene; V was cut back by 4 bases and J by 4 bases. CDR1 LGHNA and CDR2 YSLEER come from the germline V gene. The CDR3 runs to 14 residues. The CDR3 region has the DNA TGCGCCAGCAGCCCGGGGACAGGGGGGTACGAGCAGTACTTC. Translating it yields CASSPGTGGYEQYF.

This sequence joins TRBV19 and TRBJ1-6; D might be TRBD1 (6 bases). The CDR3 is 16 residues long. In germline, CDR1 is LNHDA, CDR2 SQIVND (reference sequence). V lost 6 bases to trimming and J lost 4 bases, with 16 bases between them. The CDR3 DNA is TGTGCCAGTAGCGTGAGGGGGGTCGGGTATAATTCACCCCTCCACTTT. This sequence encodes CASSVRGVGYNSPLHF.

This clone was detected only once. The chain links TRBV13 to TRBJ2-7; possible D gene TRBD1, 6 bases. In germline, CDR1 is PRHDT, CDR2 FYEKMQ (reference sequence). The CDR3 spans 14 residues. V lost 2 bases and J 4 bases, leaving 12 bases between the germline ends. The DNA of the CDR3 is TGTGCCAGCAGCTTACGTATAAGGGGGTACGAGCAGTACTTC. Protein product: CASSLRIRGYEQYF.

This clone is a singleton in its sample. The chain uses TRBV6-2 or TRBV6-3 and TRBJ1-2, with D perhaps TRBD1 (5 bases). The V gene lost 3 bases and the J gene lost 6 bases, with 11 bases spanning the gap. The CDR3 has 13 residues. Germline V gene lookup returns CDR1 MNHEY and CDR2 SVGEGT. CDR3 bases: TGTGCCAGCAGTTATCGTACAGGAGATGGCTACACCTTC. This gives the protein CASSYRTGDGYTF.